The 28 T cell receptor beta chains below were found in one sample sequenced in a study of tissue T cells after allogeneic stem cell transplantation. Profiled with immunoSEQ multiplex PCR; TCRdb holds only in-frame clones, not every one. The sample yields around 2,800 clones, just under 45% seen once. The time point was: mouse harvest day 14 after allogeneic transplant. The graft held 10^6 splenic CD5+ T cells and 10^7 T-cell-depleted bone marrow cells. Sequences were obtained from gut tissue. The receptors stem from a female BALB/c mouse given C57BL/6 T cells with graft-versus-host disease after an allogeneic hematopoietic cell transplant.

Concerning this clone itself: Germline and genes here are mouse. The CDR3 goes on 1 residue after the read ends, and that part is filled in from the germline J gene. The rearrangement joins TRBV26 to TRBJ2-7, with TRBD1 identical over 8 bases. The V segment lost 0 bases and the J segment 2 bases; nucleotides outside the gene matches: 3. Per the germline V gene, CDR1 is KGHPV and CDR2 is FQNQEV (reference sequence). This CDR3 is 15 amino acids long. The CDR3 is CASSLSLDRAYEQYF. Partial CDR3 DNA: TGTGCCAGCAGTCTGTCGCTGGACAGGGCCTATGAACAGTAC.

With respect to this clone: Mouse gene names apply. With the read ending 1 residue before the CDR3 end, the germline J gene is used to fill in that end. The chain recombines TRBV12-2 with TRBJ2-4; 12 bases line up with TRBD2. Germline CDR1 and CDR2: SGHLS and HYDKME. V shed 0 bases and J 0 bases; nucleotides not matched to a gene: 3. This CDR3 is built from 17 residues. Partial CDR3 DNA: TGTGCCAGCTCTCTCGGACTGGGGGGGACTAGTCAAAACACCTTGTAC. It codes for CASSLGLGGTSQNTLY. In full, the CDR3 reads CASSLGLGGTSQNTLYF. Full variable domain (rest looked up from reference TRBV12-2 and TRBJ2-4): NSGVVQSPRYIIKGKGERSILKCIPISGHLSVAWYQQTQGQELKFFIQHYDKMERDKGNLPSRFSVQQFDDYHSEMNMSALELEDSAVYFCASSLGLGGTSQNTLYFGAGTRLSVL.

As to this clone: Gene names are mouse gene names. The observed sequence ends 1 residue before the CDR3 terminus, with the missing tail filled in from the germline J gene. The chain carries TRBV26 and TRBJ2-5; D call uncertain. The CDR3 totals 14 residues. The germline V gene has CDR1 KGHPV and CDR2 FQNQEV (reference sequence). The ends were cut back, 4 bases at V and 0 bases at J, with 8 bases in the middle. This chain's CDR3 is CASSPSINQDTQYF. The CDR3 bases that were read are TGTGCCAGCAGTCCTTCAATTAACCAAGACACCCAGTAC.

Of note for this clone: Mouse gene names and germline throughout. With the read ending 1 residue before the CDR3 end, the germline J gene is used to fill in that end. The V and J genes are TRBV12-1 and TRBJ2-7; the D gene is possibly TRBD2 (5 bases). V was clipped by 2 bases and J by 4 bases, with 8 bases between them. This CDR3 region has 12 residues. CDR1 is SGHSN, CDR2 HYEKVE, per germline. The part of the CDR3 DNA that was read is TGTGCCAGCTCTCCTCTGGGATATGAACAGTAC. Encoded protein: CASSPLGYEQY. The full CDR3 sequence reads CASSPLGYEQYF.

Concerning this clone itself: The genes are named according to mouse. The CDR3 goes on 1 residue after the read ends, and that part is filled in from the germline J gene. V gene TRBV1 combines with J gene TRBJ2-5, with TRBD2 matching over 10 bases. CDR1 is NSQYPW and CDR2 is LRSPGD in the germline V gene (reference sequence). This CDR3 has 15 amino acids. V lost 4 bases to trimming and J lost 0 bases; unmatched junction nucleotides: 1. The DNA read from the CDR3 is TGCACCTGCAGTGGGACTGGGGGTAACCAAGACACCCAGTAC. Protein: CTCSGTGGNQDTQY. In full, the CDR3 is CTCSGTGGNQDTQYF.

Comments on this clone: The genes and germline here are from mouse. The CDR3 is cut off 1 residue early in the read; its end comes from the germline J gene. The chain has TRBV26 and TRBJ2-7; 10 bases line up with TRBD2. The ends lost 0 bases at V and 3 bases at J; junction bases unmatched: 2. Germline CDR1 is KGHPV and CDR2 is FQNQEV (reference sequence). The CDR3 is 15 residues long. This CDR3 reads CASSLSNWGGYEQYF. CDR3 DNA, as far as it was read: TGTGCCAGCAGTCTGTCGAACTGGGGGGGCTATGAACAGTAC. Using reference TRBV26 and TRBJ2-7 for the parts outside the CDR3, the full variable domain is NSKVIQTPRYLVKGQGQKAKMRCIPEKGHPVVFWYQQNKNNEFKFLINFQNQEVLQQIDMTEKRFSAECPSNSPCSLEIQSSEAGDSALYLCASSLSNWGGYEQYFGPGTRLTVL.

As for this clone: Gene names follow the mouse nomenclature. The read terminates 1 residue ahead of where the CDR3 ends, so the germline J gene completes it. The chain employs TRBV5 and TRBJ2-5; D may be TRBD2 (6 bases). The CDR3 runs to 15 residues. The V end lost 0 bases, the J end lost 3 bases, and 10 bases lay between the germline ends. Germline CDR1 and CDR2: LGHNA and YNLKQL (reference sequence). Incomplete CDR3 DNA: TGTGCCAGCAGCCAAGAATGGGGGATTCAAGACACCCAGTAC. It encodes CASSQEWGIQDTQY. The entire CDR3 protein reads CASSQEWGIQDTQYF.

This clone showed up just a few times. Genes here carry mouse names. The missing CDR3 end, 1 residue past where the read stops, is filled in from the germline J gene. The rearrangement joins TRBV23 to TRBJ1-3. The CDR3 length is 11 residues. Germline CDR1 and CDR2: KGHTA and FQNQQP. The CDR3 sequence: CSSSHGNTLYF. The sequenced CDR3 bases are TGCTCCAGCAGTCATGGAAATACGCTCTAT.

About this clone itself: Gene and germline names: mouse. The read ends 1 residue before the CDR3 terminus; that terminus is restored from the germline J gene. The chain has TRBV12-2 and TRBJ1-5; 7 bases are shared with TRBD1. V gave up 0 bases and J gave up 6 bases; unmatched junction bases: 1. Germline V lookup: CDR1 SGHLS, CDR2 HYDKME. This CDR3 comprises 13 residues. The CDR3: CASSLRDSQAPLF. The CDR3 DNA, read in part, is TGTGCCAGCTCTCTCAGGGACAGCCAGGCTCCGCTT.

Comments on this clone: Here the gene names and germline are mouse. The CDR3 end is not reached by the read, which stops 1 residue before it; the germline J gene fills it in. The chain employs TRBV26 and TRBJ1-3, with a weak D call TRBD1 (6 bases). Germline CDR1 KGHPV, CDR2 FQNQEV (reference sequence). The V end lost 3 bases, the J end lost 0 bases, and 9 bases lay between the germline ends. This CDR3 has 15 residues. The CDR3: CASSLEGGSGNTLYF. The sequenced CDR3 bases are TGTGCCAGCAGTCTAGAGGGGGGTTCTGGAAATACGCTCTAT.

A note on this clone: This may arise from a read error, as a much more abundant clone is one base away. Mouse germline and gene names are used. The missing CDR3 end, 1 residue past where the read stops, is filled in from the germline J gene. Other DNA sequences in this sample translate to the same CDR3. This chain connects TRBV13-1 to TRBJ2-5; TRBD2 might be the D (6 bases). From germline, CDR1 is NSHNY and CDR2 SYGAGN. The CDR3 runs to 16 residues. CDR3: CASSDGLGINQDTQYF. The part of the CDR3 DNA that was read is TGTGCCAGCAGTGATGGGCTGGGGATTAACCAGGACACCCAGTAC.

Worth noting for this clone: The listed genes are named as in mouse. The sequenced fragment ends 1 residue before the CDR3 boundary, so the rest is inferred from the germline J gene. V gene TRBV26 combines with J gene TRBJ2-4; maybe TRBD1 (6 bases). Germline CDR1 reads KGHPV; CDR2 reads FQNQEV (reference sequence). Trimming removed 2 bases at V and 6 bases at J, with 9 bases between. CDR3 length: 13 residues. The sequenced part of the CDR3 DNA is TGTGCCAGCAGTCTGACAGGGCGGAACACCTTGTAC. It codes for CASSLTGRNTLY. The entire CDR3 protein is CASSLTGRNTLYF.

There are a few counts of this clone. The gene names given are mouse names. From the germline J gene comes the end of the CDR3, since the read stops 1 residue before it. The chain combines TRBV26 with TRBJ1-4, with D possibly TRBD1 on 6 matching bases. The germline CDR1 and CDR2 sequences are KGHPV and FQNQEV (reference sequence). This CDR3 is 15 amino acids long. The ends were cut back, 6 bases at V and 0 bases at J, with 11 bases in the middle. CDR3: CASSPGTISNERLFF. Partial CDR3 DNA: TGTGCCAGCAGCCCCGGGACAATTTCCAACGAAAGATTATTT.

As for this clone: Gene and germline names: mouse. The CDR3 protein is CASSLVGLGGPNTLYF. The CDR3 DNA, read in part, is TGTGCCAGCAGCTTAGTGGGACTGGGGGGGCCAAACACCTTGTAC. This sequence joins TRBV3 and TRBJ2-4; 14 nucleotides align to TRBD2. Sequencing ends 1 residue short of the CDR3 end; the germline J gene provides the rest. Unmatched junction bases numbered 2, after V lost 1 base and J lost 5 bases. The CDR3 is made up of 16 amino acids. CDR1 is SNHLY, CDR2 FYNGKV, per germline (reference sequence).

This clone was seen only a few times. Germline and genes: mouse. The read ends 1 residue shy of where the CDR3 ends; the end is completed using the germline J gene. The V call is TRBV26, the J call TRBJ2-4, with D uncertain. The CDR3 is made up of 12 amino acids. V was pared by 1 base and J by 2 bases, with 1 base between. The germline CDR1 and CDR2 sequences are KGHPV and FQNQEV (reference sequence). CDR3 DNA (partial): TGTGCCAGCAGTCTGTATCAAAACACCTTGTAC. It codes for CASSLYQNTLY. The complete CDR3 sequence is CASSLYQNTLYF.

Details on this clone: Germline and genes: mouse. Read sequence stops 1 residue before the CDR3 end, and the germline J gene provides the missing end. The chain combines TRBV13-1 with TRBJ2-1, with 10 nucleotides matching TRBD2. Trimming cost V 0 bases and J 3 bases; bases outside gene matches: 3. The CDR3 length is 16 residues. The germline V gene has CDR1 NSHNY and CDR2 SYGAGN. CDR3 amino acids: CASSDATGGVYAEQFF. Incomplete CDR3 DNA: TGTGCCAGCAGTGATGCAACTGGGGGGGTCTATGCTGAGCAGTTC.

As for this clone: Gene names denote mouse genes. The read is 1 residue too short to cover the CDR3 end, so that end is filled in from the germline J gene. V usage is TRBV12-1 and J usage is TRBJ2-7; TRBD2 aligns across 8 bases. J was trimmed by 0 bases and V by 1 base; bases with no gene match: 7. Germline loops: CDR1 SGHSN, CDR2 HYEKVE. The CDR3 runs to 16 residues. CDR3 DNA (partial): TGTGCCAGCTCTCTTAACTGGGGGCGAAGCTCCTATGAACAGTAC. Translating gives CASSLNWGRSSYEQY. In full, the CDR3 reads CASSLNWGRSSYEQYF. Variable domain in full (rest from reference TRBV12-1 and TRBJ2-7): DSGVVQSPRHIIKEKGGRSVLTCIPISGHSNVVWYQQTLGKELKFLIQHYEKVERDKGFLPSRFSVQQFDDYHSEMNMSALELEDSAMYFCASSLNWGRSSYEQYFGPGTRLTVL.

Of note for this clone: Gene names follow the mouse nomenclature. The read stops 1 residue short of the end of the CDR3; the missing end is completed from the germline J gene. The chain uses TRBV12-2 and TRBJ2-5; 11 positions match TRBD2. The CDR3 is 18 amino acids. The junction had 7 bases not matched to a gene; V was cut back by 0 bases and J by 0 bases. Looked up from germline, CDR1 is SGHLS and CDR2 is HYDKME. The DNA read from the CDR3 is TGTGCCAGCTCTCTCGAAAACTGGGGGGGCGCGAACCAAGACACCCAGTAC. This encodes CASSLENWGGANQDTQY. The full CDR3 protein reads CASSLENWGGANQDTQYF.

Notes on this clone: Gene and germline names: mouse. The read terminates 1 residue ahead of where the CDR3 ends, so the germline J gene completes it. V usage is TRBV4 and J usage is TRBJ2-5, with a tentative D call TRBD1 (5 bases). The CDR3 covers 13 residues. Per germline, CDR1 LGHDT and CDR2 YNNKQL (reference sequence). Trimming took 4 bases from V and 3 from J, leaving 8 bases between them. The part of the CDR3 DNA that was read is TGTGCCAGCAGCTTGACAGAACAAGACACCCAGTAC. This codes for CASSLTEQDTQY. The entire CDR3 sequence reads CASSLTEQDTQYF. The variable domain in full, completed from reference TRBV4 and TRBJ2-5, reads ETAVFQTPNYHVTQVGNEVSFNCKQTLGHDTMYWYKQDSKKLLKIMFSYNNKQLIVNETVPRRFSPQSSDKAHLNLRIKSVEPEDSAVYLCASSLTEQDTQYFGPGTRLLVL.

This clone was observed once. The gene names given are mouse names. The CDR3 extends 1 residue past the end of the read, so its final part is completed from the germline J gene. This chain connects TRBV29 to TRBJ2-1, with 7 bases fitting TRBD1. V shed 3 bases, J shed 3 bases, and the junction held 5 bases outside the gene matches. Germline V CDR1 and CDR2: MSHET, SYDVDS. The CDR3 extends over 15 amino acids. CDR3 DNA (partial): TGTGCTAGCAGTTTCTCGGGACAGCTCTATGCTGAGCAGTTC. Protein: CASSFSGQLYAEQF. The whole CDR3 sequence reads CASSFSGQLYAEQFF.

As concerns this clone: Gene names follow the mouse nomenclature. The sequence runs out 1 residue before the end of the CDR3; the remainder is reconstructed from the germline J gene. V gene TRBV23 combines with J gene TRBJ2-3; TRBD1 is the table's D call and was not checked against the DNA. CDR1 is KGHTA and CDR2 is FQNQQP in the germline V gene. The CDR3 sequence is 16 residues long. The CDR3: CSSSPQGALRAETLYF. CDR3 bases read: TGCTCCAGCAGTCCACAGGGGGCGCTGCGTGCAGAAACGCTGTAT.

The table lists this clone with a few counts. Gene names and germline refer to mouse. The read terminates 1 residue before the CDR3 end, so the remaining end is supplied by the germline J gene. The V gene is TRBV26, the J gene TRBJ2-4; D possibly matches TRBD1 or TRBD2 (5 bases each). Germline V gives CDR1 KGHPV, CDR2 FQNQEV (reference sequence). The CDR3 has 14 amino acids. Trimming stripped 2 bases from V and 6 bases from J, with 12 bases between. CDR3 loop: CASSLVGAKNTLYF. Incomplete CDR3 DNA: TGTGCCAGCAGTCTGGTCGGGGCGAAGAACACCTTGTAC.

Notes on this clone: Genes and germline come from the mouse. Sequencing ends 1 residue short of the CDR3 end; the germline J gene provides the rest. This rearrangement joins TRBV26 to TRBJ1-5; D uncertain. Trimming left V 2 bases short and J 2 bases short, with 4 bases between. Looked up from germline, CDR1 is KGHPV and CDR2 is FQNQEV (reference sequence). CDR3 size: 13 residues. The CDR3 sequence is CASSLEDNQAPLF. CDR3 DNA, as far as it was read: TGTGCCAGCAGTCTGGAGGACAACCAGGCTCCGCTT. Together with reference TRBV26 and TRBJ1-5, the CDR3 gives the full variable domain: NSKVIQTPRYLVKGQGQKAKMRCIPEKGHPVVFWYQQNKNNEFKFLINFQNQEVLQQIDMTEKRFSAECPSNSPCSLEIQSSEAGDSALYLCASSLEDNQAPLFGEGTRLSVL.

Notes on this clone: Mouse gene names and germline throughout. Sequencing ends 1 residue short of the CDR3 end; the germline J gene provides the rest. J is TRBJ2-4 and V is TRBV26, with D perhaps matching TRBD1 (5 bases). V lost 8 bases and J 1 base, leaving 10 bases between the germline ends. The CDR3 covers 13 residues. In germline, CDR1 is KGHPV, CDR2 FQNQEV (reference sequence). CDR3 DNA (partial): TGTGCCAGCGCCCAGGGAGGTCAAAACACCTTGTAC. Its translation: CASAQGGQNTLY. The full CDR3 reads CASAQGGQNTLYF.

This clone turned up a few times. Gene names are the mouse ones. Read coverage stops 1 residue before the CDR3 terminus; the germline J gene supplies the remainder. The chain joins TRBV26 to TRBJ1-4; 9 bases are a match to TRBD1. The CDR3 runs 13 residues. Trimming at V came to 7 bases and at J to 7 bases, leaving 4 bases not matched to a gene. The germline gives CDR1 KGHPV, CDR2 FQNQEV (reference sequence). The CDR3 loop reads CASTPGQGERLFF. CDR3 DNA (partial): TGTGCCAGCACCCCGGGACAGGGCGAAAGATTATTT.

A note on this clone: Mouse germline and gene names are used. Coverage ceases 1 residue before the CDR3 finishes, and the germline J gene fills in the end. This sequence joins TRBV19 and TRBJ1-4, with TRBD1 matching 8 bases. Unmatched junction bases numbered 2, after V lost 4 bases and J lost 6 bases. Germline CDR1 FNHDT, CDR2 SITEND (reference sequence). This CDR3 comprises 13 residues. This chain's CDR3 is CASSQGAHERLFF. The DNA read from the CDR3 is TGTGCCAGCAGTCAGGGGGCCCACGAAAGATTATTT.

By sample share, this clone is medium-sized (0.01 to 0.1%). Mouse gene names and germline throughout. The CDR3 end falls 1 residue outside the read, so it is completed with the germline J gene. V is TRBV1 and J is TRBJ2-1; D is ambiguous. V dropped 3 bases and J dropped 5 bases, with 2 bases sitting between them. The germline V gene has CDR1 NSQYPW and CDR2 LRSPGD (reference sequence). CDR3 length: 11 residues. This CDR3 is CTCSADAEQFF. CDR3 bases read: TGCACCTGCAGTGCCGATGCTGAGCAGTTC.

By its share, this clone is large. All gene names here are mouse names. The missing CDR3 end, 1 residue past where the read stops, is filled in from the germline J gene. The chain has TRBV14 and TRBJ2-7, with no clear D. Germline loops: CDR1 SGHDT, CDR2 FRDEAV. This CDR3 is built from 12 residues. Between the trimmed V and J ends, which lost 5 bases and 4 bases, there was a span of 10 bases. CDR3 bases read: TGTGCCAGCAGCTCCCCGAATTATGAACAGTAC. This codes for CASSSPNYEQY. The whole CDR3 protein reads CASSSPNYEQYF. The complete variable domain, with remaining parts taken from reference TRBV14 and TRBJ2-7, reads EAGVTQSPRYAVLQEGQAVSFWCDPISGHDTLYWYQQPRDQGPQLLVYFRDEAVIDNSQLPSDRFSAVRPKGTNSTLKIQSAKQGDTATYLCASSSPNYEQYFGPGTRLTVL.